These T cell receptor beta chains were read from a single sample in a study of blood T cell repertoires in COVID-19. The data were produced by immunoSEQ multiplex PCR, yet TCRdb's version contains in-frame clones alone and is incomplete. The sample contains 100,000 to 150,000 clones, around 89% of which appear only once. The sequencing input was peripheral blood. Every receptor here comes from a human donor in a cohort sampled during active COVID-19. Both conserved end residues are part of each CDR3. Fields, in order: clone size, V gene, D gene, J gene, CDR3 DNA, CDR3 protein. A D gene is named only where the DNA matches it firmly. A row's size may be missing; if present it is once, few, many or a size class.

NA,TRBV28,NA,TRBJ2-7,TGTGCCAGCAGTTTGGCCGGGGGAAGGTACGAGCAGTACTTC,CASSLAGGRYEQYF
NA,TRBV28,NA,TRBJ2-5,TGTGCCAGCAGGGGCAGGGGAGAGACCCAGTACTTC,CASRGRGETQYF
NA,TRBV29-1,TRBD2,TRBJ2-1,TGCAGCGTCCATACTAGCGGGAGTTACCATGAGCAGTTCTTC,CSVHTSGSYHEQFF
NA,TRBV2,TRBD1,TRBJ2-4,TGTGCCAGCAGTGCGGGACAGGAGAAAAAAAACATTCAGTACTTC,CASSAGQEKKNIQYF
NA,TRBV19,TRBD1,TRBJ1-1,TGTGCCAGTTACCGGGACAGGGGGAGGACTGAAGCTTTCTTT,CASYRDRGRTEAFF
NA,TRBV2,TRBD1,TRBJ2-7,TGTGCCAGCACCTGGACAGGTTCCTACGAGCAGTACTTC,CASTWTGSYEQYF
NA,TRBV5-1,NA,TRBJ1-1,TGCGCCAGCAGCGTCGGAAGGGGCATGAACACTGAAGCTTTCTTT,CASSVGRGMNTEAFF
NA,TRBV14,NA,TRBJ1-6,TGTGCCAGCAGCCAAGGCGTTATCGATAATTCACCCCTCCACTTT,CASSQGVIDNSPLHF
NA,TRBV10-3,TRBD1,TRBJ1-1,TGTGCCATCGGGCGACAGGGTCCGGTCGTAAAGAACACTGAAGCTTTCTTT,CAIGRQGPVVKNTEAFF
NA,TRBV19,TRBD2,TRBJ2-2,TGTGCCAGTAGTATGCGGGAGCTCACCGGGGAGCTGTTTTTT,CASSMRELTGELFF
once,TRBV2,NA,TRBJ1-4,TGTGCCAGCAGTGACCCCGCGAGAGGGAATGAAAAACTGTTTTTT,CASSDPARGNEKLFF
NA,TRBV20-1,NA,TRBJ1-2,TGCAGTGCTAGAGGCGGTGGCTACACCTTC,CSARGGGYTF
NA,TRBV10-2,NA,TRBJ2-1,TGCGCCAGCAGTGACAGACTAATAAGCTCCTACAATGAGCAGTTCTTC,CASSDRLISSYNEQFF
once,TRBV28,NA,TRBJ2-1,TGTGCCAGCAGTTTAGGCCTCCCCAAATCCAATGAGCAGTTCTTC,CASSLGLPKSNEQFF
NA,TRBV5-4,NA,TRBJ2-2,TGTGCCAGCAGCTCTGAAGGTCGTCTAGTTGGCACCGGGGAGCTGTTTTTT,CASSSEGRLVGTGELFF
NA,TRBV29-1,NA,TRBJ2-6,TGCAGCGTTGAAGGCGGGCATGGGGCCAACGTCCTGACTTTC,CSVEGGHGANVLTF
once,TRBV24-1,NA,TRBJ1-2,TGTGCCACCTTCGGAGAGAACTATGGCTACACCTTC,CATFGENYGYTF
NA,TRBV25-1,TRBD2,TRBJ2-7,TGTGCCAGCAGTGAATTTAGCGGGAGAGGACTCTACGAGCAGTACTTC,CASSEFSGRGLYEQYF
once,TRBV3-1/TRBV3-2,TRBD1,TRBJ2-7,TGTGCCAGCAGCCACGGACAGGGGGTATACTTC,CASSHGQGVYF
NA,TRBV24-1,TRBD2,TRBJ2-1,TGTGCCACCAGTGATTTATTGAGCGGGGGCGAGCAGTTCTTC,CATSDLLSGGEQFF
few,TRBV6-1,NA,TRBJ1-1,TGTGCCAGCAGTGAAGTTCTCGTCTCCGAAGCTTTCTTT,CASSEVLVSEAFF
NA,TRBV12-5,NA,TRBJ2-2,TGTGCTAGTGGTTTCTGGGGGGGCATGTTTAGCACCGGGGAGCTGTTTTTT,CASGFWGGMFSTGELFF
NA,TRBV5-6,TRBD1,TRBJ1-1,TGTGCCAGCAGCCAAAAGGAAACAGGGGGGTATAGGGCTTTCTTT,CASSQKETGGYRAFF
NA,TRBV10-2,TRBD2,TRBJ2-1,TGCGCCAGCAGGACTAGCGGGGGAAACGAGCAGTTCTTC,CASRTSGGNEQFF
NA,TRBV5-1,NA,TRBJ2-7,TGCGCCAGCAGCCCTGACAGGCTCGCCTACGAGCAGTACTTC,CASSPDRLAYEQYF
NA,TRBV30,TRBD1,TRBJ2-7,TGTGCCTGGAGTGGTGACAGGGGGCCTGAGCAGTACTTC,CAWSGDRGPEQYF
NA,TRBV7-8,TRBD2,TRBJ2-7,TGTGCCAGCAGCTTGGTGGTGGGGACTAGCGGATCCTACGAGCAGTACTTC,CASSLVVGTSGSYEQYF
NA,TRBV6-7,TRBD1,TRBJ1-1,TGTGCCAGCAGTTACCCTCAGGGGGAGGACACTGAAGCTTTCTTT,CASSYPQGEDTEAFF
NA,TRBV3-1/TRBV3-2,NA,TRBJ1-1,TGTGCCAGCAGCCAAGATGCCCCCGGCACTGAAGCTTTCTTT,CASSQDAPGTEAFF
NA,TRBV30,NA,TRBJ1-4,TGTGCCTGGAGTGGGACAGCAACTAATGAAAAACTGTTTTTT,CAWSGTATNEKLFF
NA,TRBV10-3,NA,TRBJ2-3,TGTGCCATCAGTGAGGTCAGGGGAACAGATATGCAGTATTTT,CAISEVRGTDMQYF
NA,TRBV18,TRBD1,TRBJ1-3,TGTGCCAGCTCACCACAGACAGGGGCCTCTGGAAACACCATATATTTT,CASSPQTGASGNTIYF
NA,TRBV6-2/TRBV6-3,TRBD2,TRBJ2-7,TGTGCCAGCAGTTACCTAGCGGGAGGGAACGAGATCGAGCAGTACTTC,CASSYLAGGNEIEQYF
once,TRBV5-1,TRBD2,TRBJ2-2,TGCGCCAGCAGCTTGACTACTAGCGGTGGCGGGGAGCTGTTTTTT,CASSLTTSGGGELFF
NA,TRBV6-5,NA,TRBJ2-7,TGTGCCAGCAGTTACGGCCCAGGGATGTACGAGCAGTACTTC,CASSYGPGMYEQYF
NA,TRBV5-4,TRBD2,TRBJ2-7,TGTGCCAGCAGCGACTTGGGCGCGGGACTAGCGGGATTCGAGCAGTACTTC,CASSDLGAGLAGFEQYF
once,TRBV25-1,NA,TRBJ2-5,TGTGCCAGCATTAGTGGTGAGACCCAGTACTTC,CASISGETQYF
NA,TRBV23-1,NA,TRBJ2-5,TGCGCCAGCGGACTCGACCGACTTAAAATTTACCAAGAGACCCAGTACTTC,CASGLDRLKIYQETQYF